The entry below describes one T cell receptor (beta chain). Its antigen is not known. Sequenced by immunoSEQ multiplex PCR; TCRdb stores in-frame clones only, minus some. This table holds tens of thousands of clones, approximately 91% found once. The data are from a study of graft-versus-host responses after intestinal transplantation. Points from the study as a whole: Patients with graft-donor T cell macrochimerism had high graft-versus-host to host-versus-graft clonal ratios in allografts.

CDR3 length: 12 residues. CDR1 is MGHDK and CDR2 is SYGVNS in the germline V gene. The ends were cut back, 6 bases at V and 0 bases at J, with 5 bases in the middle. This sequence originates from a human donor who was the organ donor for an intestinal transplant. This chain connects TRBV25-1 to TRBJ1-2, with D unclear. The material was unstimulated CD4+ T cells sorted from spleen or lymph node cells, obtained before transplant. CDR3 loop: CASSGTNYGYTF. CDR3 DNA: TGTGCCAGCAGCGGAACTAACTATGGCTACACCTTC.